This T cell receptor beta chain stems from a study of shared clonotypes between healthy human individuals. The germline CDR1 and CDR2 sequences are SGHNT and YYREEE (reference sequence). The ends were cut back, 0 bases at V and 2 bases at J, with 8 bases in the middle. The CDR3 runs to 15 residues. Using immunoSEQ multiplex PCR, the repertoire was profiled, and TCRdb retains in-frame clones only, with some absent. The table has 2 million to 3 million clones, more than 85% seen once; the top ten hold around 0.37%. The sample taken for sequencing was naive CD4+ T cells from PBMCs. Subset of the sample: CD45RA+ positively selected. The source of this sequence is a man younger than 35 in good health. Some clones in this sample may be carry-over from other donors' samples. The J gene is TRBJ2-2, the V gene TRBV5-4; D unclear. Written as DNA, the CDR3 is TGTGCCAGCAGCTTGGGCCGGTCCAACACCGGGGAGCTGTTTTTT. Encoded protein: CASSLGRSNTGELFF.